This T cell receptor beta chain was recovered during a study of blood T cell repertoires in COVID-19. Study-wide context: Researchers got acute and convalescent COVID-19 samples from the United States, Italy and Spain. Sources were T cells, B-cell-depleted T cells, or PBMCs; the material itself was cDNA or gDNA.

This CDR3 region has 12 residues. The V gene lost 4 bases and the J gene lost 8 bases, with 8 bases spanning the gap. The germline V gene encodes CDR1 LNHDA and CDR2 SQIVND (reference sequence). Only in-frame clones appear in the TCRdb table, and some are missing; sequencing was by immunoSEQ multiplex PCR. The sample consists of under 300,000 clones, about four fifths of them appearing once. J is TRBJ1-4 and V is TRBV19; unclear D gene. This sequence was found in a human donor with COVID-19, enrolled during active disease. The donor label of this sample is uncertain. Sequences were obtained from peripheral blood. Written as DNA, the CDR3 is TGTGCCAGTAGTAGATCCGGGGAAAAACTGTTTTTT. Translated, it gives CASSRSGEKLFF.